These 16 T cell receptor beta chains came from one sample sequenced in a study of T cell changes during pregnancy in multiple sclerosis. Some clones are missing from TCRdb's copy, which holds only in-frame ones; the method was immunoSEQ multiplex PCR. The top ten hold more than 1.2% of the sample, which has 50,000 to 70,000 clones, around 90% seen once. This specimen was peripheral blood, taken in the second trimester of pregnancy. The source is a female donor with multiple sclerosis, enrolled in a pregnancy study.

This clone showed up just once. CDR3 DNA: TGTGCCAGCAGTGAAGTTGCTACCGGGACAGGGCATGGCTACACCTTC. It codes for CASSEVATGTGHGYTF. The chain recombines TRBV2 with TRBJ1-2; 9 nucleotides align to TRBD1. Germline CDR1 and CDR2: SNHLY and FYNNEI. The CDR3 extends over 16 amino acids. The V and J ends lost 1 base and 6 bases, in that order; junction bases with no gene match: 9.

The DNA of the CDR3 is TGTGCCAGCAGCAGACAGGGTCGGGACGAGCAGTACTTC. Translating it yields CASSRQGRDEQYF. V gene TRBV6-1 combines with J gene TRBJ2-7; 7 bases match TRBD1. Per the germline V gene, CDR1 is MNHNS and CDR2 is SASEGT. The J segment lost 5 bases and the V segment lost 6 bases, leaving 7 bases of the junction unmatched. The CDR3 extends over 13 amino acids.

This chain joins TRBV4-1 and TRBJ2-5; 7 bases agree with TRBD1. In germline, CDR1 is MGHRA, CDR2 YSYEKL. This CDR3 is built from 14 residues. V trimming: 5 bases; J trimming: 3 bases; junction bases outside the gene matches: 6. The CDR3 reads CASSLTGIKETQYF. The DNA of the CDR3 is TGCGCCAGCAGCTTGACAGGGATCAAAGAGACCCAGTACTTC.

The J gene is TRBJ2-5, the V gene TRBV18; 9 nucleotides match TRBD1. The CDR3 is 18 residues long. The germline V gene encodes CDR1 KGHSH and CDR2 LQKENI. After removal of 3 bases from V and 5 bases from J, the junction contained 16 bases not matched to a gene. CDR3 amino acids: CASSPEAAGTGLGETQYF. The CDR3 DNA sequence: TGTGCCAGCTCACCCGAAGCCGCGGGGACAGGGCTGGGGGAGACCCAGTACTTC.

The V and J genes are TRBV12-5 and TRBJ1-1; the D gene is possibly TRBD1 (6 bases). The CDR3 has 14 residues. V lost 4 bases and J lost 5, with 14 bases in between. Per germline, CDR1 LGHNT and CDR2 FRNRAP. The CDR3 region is CASGSTGIRTEAFF. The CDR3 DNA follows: TGTGCTAGTGGTTCCACAGGGATTCGAACTGAAGCTTTCTTT. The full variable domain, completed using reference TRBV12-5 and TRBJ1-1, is DARVTQTPRHKVTEMGQEVTMRCQPILGHNTVFWYRQTMMQGLELLAYFRNRAPLDDSGMPKDRFSAEMPDATLATLKIQPSEPRDSAVYFCASGSTGIRTEAFFGQGTRLTVV.

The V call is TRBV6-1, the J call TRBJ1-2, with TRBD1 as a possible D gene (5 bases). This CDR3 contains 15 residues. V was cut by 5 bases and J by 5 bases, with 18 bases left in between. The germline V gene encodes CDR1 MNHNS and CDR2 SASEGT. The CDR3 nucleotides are TGTGCCAGCAGTTTCGGAGTGTCGGGGGATTATGGCTACACCTTC. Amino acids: CASSFGVSGDYGYTF.

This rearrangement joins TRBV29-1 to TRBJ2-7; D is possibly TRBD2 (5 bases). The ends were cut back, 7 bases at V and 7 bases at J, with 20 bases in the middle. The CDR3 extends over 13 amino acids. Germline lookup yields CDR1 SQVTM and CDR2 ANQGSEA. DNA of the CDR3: TGCAGCGCTAGCTCCGGGCCCTTGCGAGAGCAGTACTTC. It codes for CSASSGPLREQYF.

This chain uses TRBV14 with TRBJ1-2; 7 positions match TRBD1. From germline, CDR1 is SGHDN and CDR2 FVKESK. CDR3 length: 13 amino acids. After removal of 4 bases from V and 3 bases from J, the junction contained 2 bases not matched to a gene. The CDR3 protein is CASSPTGDYGYTF. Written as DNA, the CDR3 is TGTGCCAGCAGCCCTACAGGGGACTATGGCTACACCTTC.

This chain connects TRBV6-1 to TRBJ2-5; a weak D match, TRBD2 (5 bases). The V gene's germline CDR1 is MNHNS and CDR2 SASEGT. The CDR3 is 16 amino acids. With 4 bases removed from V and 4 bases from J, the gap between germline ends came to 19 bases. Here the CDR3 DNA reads TGTGCCAGCAGTGGCGCGAGTGAGGAGGCAGGAGAGACCCAGTACTTC. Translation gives CASSGASEEAGETQYF.

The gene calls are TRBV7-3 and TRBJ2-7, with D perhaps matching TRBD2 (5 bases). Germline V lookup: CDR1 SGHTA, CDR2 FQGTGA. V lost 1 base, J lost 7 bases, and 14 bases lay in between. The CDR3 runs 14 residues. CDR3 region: CASSLRPDGGEQYF. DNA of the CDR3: TGTGCCAGCAGCTTAAGGCCTGACGGCGGGGAGCAGTACTTC.

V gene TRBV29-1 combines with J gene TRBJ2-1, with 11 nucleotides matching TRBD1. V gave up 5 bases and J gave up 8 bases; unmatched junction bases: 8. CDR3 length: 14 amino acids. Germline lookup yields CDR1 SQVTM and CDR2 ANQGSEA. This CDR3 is CSVHRDRGYDEQFF. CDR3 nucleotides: TGCAGCGTTCACCGGGACAGGGGGTATGATGAGCAGTTCTTC.

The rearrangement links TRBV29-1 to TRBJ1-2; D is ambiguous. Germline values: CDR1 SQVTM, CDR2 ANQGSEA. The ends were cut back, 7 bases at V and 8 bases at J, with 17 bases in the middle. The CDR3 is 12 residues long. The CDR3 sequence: CSAEGPSGGYTF. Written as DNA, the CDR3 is TGCAGCGCGGAAGGCCCCAGCGGAGGCTACACCTTC.

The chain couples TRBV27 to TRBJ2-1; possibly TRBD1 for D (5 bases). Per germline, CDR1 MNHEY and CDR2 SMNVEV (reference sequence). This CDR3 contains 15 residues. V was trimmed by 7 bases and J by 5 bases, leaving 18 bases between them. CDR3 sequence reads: CASNPRGSTDNEQFF. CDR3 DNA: TGTGCCAGCAACCCTAGGGGTAGTACCGACAATGAGCAGTTCTTC.

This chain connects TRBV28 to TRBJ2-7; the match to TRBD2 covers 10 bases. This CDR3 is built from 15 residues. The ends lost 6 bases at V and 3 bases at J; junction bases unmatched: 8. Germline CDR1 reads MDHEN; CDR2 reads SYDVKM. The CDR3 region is CASSSQRTSGYEQYF. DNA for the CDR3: TGTGCCAGCAGCAGTCAGAGGACTAGCGGCTACGAGCAGTACTTC.

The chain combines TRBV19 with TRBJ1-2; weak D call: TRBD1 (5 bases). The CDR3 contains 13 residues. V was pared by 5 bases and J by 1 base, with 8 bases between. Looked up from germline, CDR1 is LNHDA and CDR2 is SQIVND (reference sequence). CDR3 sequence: CASSGHDNYGYTF. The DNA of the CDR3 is TGTGCCAGTAGTGGACACGATAACTATGGCTACACCTTC.

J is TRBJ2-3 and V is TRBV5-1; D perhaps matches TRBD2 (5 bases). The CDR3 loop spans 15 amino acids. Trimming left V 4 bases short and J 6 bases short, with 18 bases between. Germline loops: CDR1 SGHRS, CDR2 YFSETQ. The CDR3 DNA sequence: TGCGCCAGCAGCGATACCGGGAACGCGCTGGATACGCAGTATTTT. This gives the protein CASSDTGNALDTQYF.